This TCR beta chain was found in a study of blood T cell repertoires in COVID-19. The wider study: Donors in the United States, Italy and Spain gave samples during acute or convalescent COVID-19. In each case, the material was cDNA or gDNA derived from T cells, B-cell-depleted T cells, or PBMCs.

Original data processing: Amplifying reference gene primers gave estimates of nucleated cell counts. Sequenced by immunoSEQ multiplex PCR; TCRdb stores in-frame clones only, minus some. V and J calls and clone size are copied from that table; D and trimming were computed from the DNA. The data hold under 150,000 clones, with over 80% observed a single time. Trimming took 4 bases from V and 2 from J; bases not matched to a gene: 5. This CDR3 has 15 amino acids. Germline CDR1 is MNHEY and CDR2 is SMNVEV (reference sequence). The sequenced sample consisted of peripheral blood. The chain employs TRBV27 and TRBJ1-1; 9 bases fit TRBD1. This TCR derives from a woman aged 35 to 49 with active or convalescent COVID-19. The CDR3 DNA reads as TGTGCCAGCAGTTCCAGGACAGGGGTAAACACTGAAGCTTTCTTT. This sequence encodes CASSSRTGVNTEAFF.